The 17 T cell receptor beta chains below were found in one sample sequenced in a study of shared clonotypes between healthy human individuals. Repertoires were generated with immunoSEQ multiplex PCR, while TCRdb's copy carries only in-frame clones and drops some. The sample consists of more than 400,000 clones, approximately 95% of them appearing once. The sequenced sample consisted of naive CD4+ T cells sorted from blood. The subset denotes: CD45RA+ positively selected. These receptor sequences come from a woman in her 30s in good health.

On this clone itself: Other DNA variants within this sample encode the same CDR3. The chain employs TRBV5-1 and TRBJ2-2; D possibly matches TRBD1 or TRBD2 (5 bases each). Germline assignment: CDR1 SGHRS and CDR2 YFSETQ. The CDR3 is made up of 15 amino acids. Between the trimmed V and J ends, which lost 3 bases and 2 bases, there was a span of 11 bases. In DNA form, the CDR3 reads TGCGCCAGCAGCTCCGGGACCTCAAACACCGGGGAGCTGTTTTTT. This codes for CASSSGTSNTGELFF.

The genes are TRBV6-1 and TRBJ2-7; tentatively, D is TRBD1 (6 bases). This CDR3 comprises 13 residues. The V gene lost 5 bases and the J gene lost 1 base, with 9 bases spanning the gap. Germline V gene lookup returns CDR1 MNHNS and CDR2 SASEGT. The chain's CDR3 is CASSRTVSYEQYF. CDR3 nucleotide sequence: TGTGCCAGCAGTCGGACAGTTTCCTACGAGCAGTACTTC.

This rearrangement joins TRBV27 to TRBJ2-7, with 9 bases lining up with TRBD1. This CDR3 comprises 16 residues. The V segment lost 5 bases and the J segment 3 bases; nucleotides outside the gene matches: 11. Germline CDR1 is MNHEY and CDR2 is SMNVEV (reference sequence). The CDR3 protein is CASSRVRDRVYYEQYF. In DNA, the CDR3 is TGTGCCAGCAGTCGCGTCCGGGACAGGGTATACTACGAGCAGTACTTC.

This rearrangement joins TRBV6-5 to TRBJ2-5, with unresolved D. Germline V gives CDR1 MNHEY, CDR2 SVGAGI. V lost 5 bases, J lost 2 bases, and 9 bases lay in between. The CDR3 totals 13 residues. The CDR3 coding sequence is TGTGCCAGCAGTAAGGCCGATCAAGAGACCCAGTACTTC. It is translated as CASSKADQETQYF.

This chain connects TRBV11-2 to TRBJ2-7, with D possibly being TRBD2 (9 bases). V was trimmed by 5 bases and J by 6 bases, leaving 20 bases between them. The CDR3 sequence is 15 residues long. The germline V gene has CDR1 SGHAT and CDR2 FQNNGV. The CDR3 DNA reads TGTGCCAGCAGCCAGGGGGCGGGAGGGCCGCTCGAGCAGTACTTC. It translates to CASSQGAGGPLEQYF.

The genes are TRBV14 and TRBJ1-6; the D is unclear. Deletions cut 1 base from V and 7 bases from J, with 11 bases between. Per germline, CDR1 SGHDN and CDR2 FVKESK. This CDR3 comprises 15 residues. The CDR3 DNA follows: TGTGCCAGCAGCCAAGCCCCGATTGGGAATTCACCCCTCCACTTT. The encoded protein is CASSQAPIGNSPLHF. Full variable domain (rest looked up from reference TRBV14 and TRBJ1-6): EAGVTQFPSHSVIEKGQTVTLRCDPISGHDNLYWYRRVMGKEIKFLLHFVKESKQDESGMPNNRFLAERTGGTYSTLKVQPAELEDSGVYFCASSQAPIGNSPLHFGNGTRLTVT.

This chain connects TRBV6-6 to TRBJ2-1; D perhaps matches TRBD2 (6 bases). Germline V lookup: CDR1 MNHNY, CDR2 SVGAGI (reference sequence). The CDR3 consists of 16 residues. Trimming took 4 bases from V and 1 from J, leaving 14 bases between them. The chain's CDR3 is CASSSLLAESYNEQFF. DNA for the CDR3: TGTGCCAGCAGTTCCCTTTTAGCGGAATCCTACAATGAGCAGTTCTTC.

V gene TRBV10-3 combines with J gene TRBJ2-1, with 12 bases that match TRBD2. Germline trimming cut 5 bases from V and 7 bases from J; bases unmatched to any gene: 3. Germline V gene sequence: CDR1 ENHRY, CDR2 SYGVKD. This CDR3 is 14 amino acids long. The CDR3 loop reads CAISWTSGENEQFF. As DNA, the CDR3 is TGTGCCATCAGTTGGACTAGCGGGGAGAATGAGCAGTTCTTC.

This chain connects TRBV6-5 to TRBJ2-3; D perhaps matches TRBD2 (5 bases). Germline V gene sequence: CDR1 MNHEY, CDR2 SVGAGI. The CDR3 totals 13 residues. The germline V and J ends were trimmed by 10 bases and 6 bases, with 17 bases remaining between them. The CDR3 reads CATSRGRGDTQYF. In DNA form, the CDR3 reads TGTGCCACCAGCCGAGGGCGCGGGGATACGCAGTATTTT.

The rearrangement joins TRBV6-6 to TRBJ2-7; tentative D call: TRBD2 (6 bases). Trimming took 7 bases from V and 2 from J, leaving 18 bases between them. This CDR3 is built from 15 residues. Germline values: CDR1 MNHNY, CDR2 SVGAGI (reference sequence). For the CDR3, the DNA is TGTGCCAGCACATATAGTATGGGACTTACCTACGAGCAGTACTTC. Protein: CASTYSMGLTYEQYF.

This chain links TRBV6-5 with TRBJ2-7; D ambiguous. Germline CDR1 MNHEY, CDR2 SVGAGI. This CDR3 contains 12 residues. With 4 bases removed from V and 2 bases from J, the gap between germline ends came to 6 bases. DNA of the CDR3: TGTGCCAGCAGTTCAACTACCTACGAGCAGTACTTC. This gives the protein CASSSTTYEQYF.

The J gene is TRBJ1-1, the V gene TRBV28; D is perhaps TRBD1 (5 bases). Germline assignment: CDR1 MDHEN and CDR2 SYDVKM. This CDR3 spans 15 amino acids. Trimming took 3 bases from V and 1 from J, leaving 12 bases between them. CDR3 bases: TGTGCCAGCAGTTTGAATCCAGGGCAGAACACTGAAGCTTTCTTT. This codes for CASSLNPGQNTEAFF.

The J gene is TRBJ2-2, the V gene TRBV11-2; tentative D call: TRBD2 (6 bases). This CDR3 is built from 18 residues. V shed 1 base and J shed 5 bases, with 20 bases lying between them. Germline V lookup: CDR1 SGHAT, CDR2 FQNNGV. The CDR3 nucleotides read TGTGCCAGCAGCTTAGGTTCCCGAATAGCGGTTGATACCGGGGAGCTGTTTTTT. Protein sequence: CASSLGSRIAVDTGELFF. The whole variable domain, filled in from reference TRBV11-2 and TRBJ2-2, reads EAGVAQSPRYKIIEKRQSVAFWCNPISGHATLYWYQQILGQGPKLLIQFQNNGVVDDSQLPKDRFSAERLKGVDSTLKIQPAKLEDSAVYLCASSLGSRIAVDTGELFFGEGSRLTVL.

V and J are TRBV27 and TRBJ1-1; possible D gene TRBD1, 6 bases. Between the trimmed V and J ends, which lost 8 bases and 2 bases, there was a span of 15 bases. The CDR3 runs to 14 residues. CDR1 MNHEY and CDR2 SMNVEV come from the germline V gene (reference sequence). The CDR3 DNA follows: TGTGCCAGCGCACTAGACAGGACAAACACTGAAGCTTTCTTT. This sequence encodes CASALDRTNTEAFF.

This clone occurred once. This rearrangement joins TRBV5-1 to TRBJ2-1; no firm D call. V lost 0 bases and J 0 bases, leaving 7 bases between the germline ends. CDR1 and CDR2 from the germline V gene are SGHRS and YFSETQ. CDR3 length equals 15 residues. In nucleotides, the CDR3 is TGCGCCAGCAGCTTGGGCCGCAGCTCCTACAATGAGCAGTTCTTC. Its protein product is CASSLGRSSYNEQFF.

V is TRBV5-1 and J is TRBJ2-6; the D gene is possibly TRBD2 (6 bases). Per germline, CDR1 SGHRS and CDR2 YFSETQ. Trimming cost V 0 bases and J 4 bases, with 14 bases left between them. The CDR3 contains 17 residues. For the CDR3, the DNA is TGCGCCAGCAGCTTGGGGAGGGCCGAAAGGGGGGCCAACGTCCTGACTTTC. Amino acid sequence: CASSLGRAERGANVLTF.

This chain joins TRBV2 and TRBJ1-5; 12 bases fit TRBD1. The CDR3 length is 15 residues. Germline assignment: CDR1 SNHLY and CDR2 FYNNEI. Trimming at V came to 5 bases and at J to 11 bases, leaving 10 bases not matched to a gene. CDR3 nucleotide sequence: TGTGCCAGCAGTCTGGGACAGGGGGCCGGGATGTCCCAGCATTTT. This sequence encodes CASSLGQGAGMSQHF.